These T cell receptor beta chains were read from a single sample in a study of CD8 T cells in Susac syndrome. TCRdb recomputed calls from the immunoSEQ multiplex PCR reads with MiXCR, one row per CDR3 protein. The data show about 150,000 distinct CDR3 sequences, 90% to 97% seen once. Material for sequencing was CD4+ T cells from PBMCs. All receptors derive from a human donor with Susac syndrome. The CDR3 runs from the conserved cysteine through the conserved F or W. The D gene is left open where the match is weak. Only part of the rows carry a size: once, few, many, or a class if the clone is expanded.

j_gene | abundance | v_gene | d_gene | CDR3nt | CDR3aa
TRBJ2-3 | . | TRBV20-1 | TRBD2 | TGCAGTGCTAGAGGAAGCCCTAGCGGGAGCCCCACCACAGATACGCAGTATTTT | CSARGSPSGSPTTDTQYF
TRBJ2-3 | . | TRBV19 | . | TGTGCCAGTAGCCCCACCTACGATACGCAGTATTTT | CASSPTYDTQYF
TRBJ1-4 | . | TRBV20-1 | TRBD1 | TGCAGTGCTACCCGGGGGACAGGCGGAATAGAAAAACTGTTTTTT | CSATRGTGGIEKLFF
TRBJ2-5 | . | TRBV20-1 | . | TGCAGTCAGGGGTACCAGGGGAGGCAAGAGACCCAGTACTTC | CSQGYQGRQETQYF
TRBJ2-5 | . | TRBV3-1 | . | TGTGCCAGCAGCCAAAAAGGGGGGTCCGGGTTCCAAGAGACCCAGTACTTC | CASSQKGGSGFQETQYF
TRBJ1-5 | . | TRBV3-1 | TRBD1 | TGTGCCAGCAGCCAGGCAGGGGGGGGCAATCAGCCCCAGCATTTT | CASSQAGGGNQPQHF
TRBJ2-1 | . | TRBV15 | . | TGTGCCACCAGCAGTCTACAGGGAAATGAGCAGTTCTTC | CATSSLQGNEQFF
TRBJ1-2 | . | TRBV4-1 | . | TGCGCCAGCAGCCAGGCGCCACAGACTAACTATGGCTACACCTTC | CASSQAPQTNYGYTF
TRBJ2-3 | . | TRBV15 | TRBD2 | TGTGCCACCAGCAATCGGACTAGCTACCATTTGCGTACGCAGTATTTT | CATSNRTSYHLRTQYF
TRBJ1-2 | once | TRBV28 | . | TGTGCCAGCAGATTGCAGGGAGGTGGCTACACCTTC | CASRLQGGGYTF
TRBJ2-1 | . | TRBV4-1 | . | TGCGCCAGCAGCCAGGGACAATATGGGTATGAGCAGTTCTTC | CASSQGQYGYEQFF
TRBJ2-3 | once | TRBV20-1 | . | TGCAGTGCCCTCACCGGGGGCACAGATACGCAGTATTTT | CSALTGGTDTQYF
TRBJ2-7 | . | TRBV2 | TRBD1 | TGTGCCACAGCGGACAGGGAGATAAGCGAGCAGTACTTC | CATADREISEQYF
TRBJ2-7 | . | TRBV9 | . | TGTGCCAGCAGCGTCGGACTATCCTACGAGCAGTACTTC | CASSVGLSYEQYF
TRBJ2-4 | . | TRBV25-1 | . | TGTGCCAGCACCTCCCCGGGTATGGACATTCAGTACTTC | CASTSPGMDIQYF
TRBJ1-5 | once | TRBV20-1 | . | TGCAGTGCTAGTGAGTCGGGGAAGGCGACGCATCAGCCCCAGCATTTT | CSASESGKATHQPQHF
TRBJ2-5 | . | TRBV3-1 | . | TGTGCCAGCAGCCATAGAGGGGAAGAGACCCAGTACTTC | CASSHRGEETQYF
TRBJ2-1 | . | TRBV5-4 | . | TGTGCCAGCAGCTTGGCCGGCACAATCAATGAGCAGTTCTTC | CASSLAGTINEQFF
TRBJ2-7 | . | TRBV4-1 | TRBD2 | TGCGCCAGCAGCCAGCCGGGACTAGCGGGGTACGAGCAGTACTTC | CASSQPGLAGYEQYF
TRBJ2-1 | . | TRBV24-1 | TRBD2 | TGTGCCACCAGTGATCGTCCGGGACTAGCGGGAGGGCCACATGAGCAGTTCTTC | CATSDRPGLAGGPHEQFF
TRBJ2-7 | . | TRBV29-1 | . | TGCAGCGTTATCGACAGTCCCTACGAGCAGTACTTC | CSVIDSPYEQYF
TRBJ2-7 | . | TRBV12-3/TRBV12-4 | TRBD2 | TGTGCCAGCAGTTTAGGGACTAGCGGGGCCCCTCAGTACTTC | CASSLGTSGAPQYF
TRBJ2-5 | . | TRBV2 | TRBD2 | TGTGCTAGCGGGAGAAAAGAGACCCAGTACTTC | CASGRKETQYF
TRBJ2-1 | . | TRBV12-3/TRBV12-4 | . | TGTGCCAGCAGTTCTCTCAATGAGCAGTTCTTC | CASSSLNEQFF
TRBJ2-7 | . | TRBV29-1 | TRBD1 | TGCAGCGTTGGGCAGGGGGCCTACGAGCAGTACTTC | CSVGQGAYEQYF
TRBJ2-1 | . | TRBV2 | . | TGTGCCAGCCTGGAGGGGGTAGGTGAGCAGTTCTTC | CASLEGVGEQFF
TRBJ1-1 | . | TRBV25-1 | . | TGTGCCAGCAGTGAACGGACCCAGAACACTGAAGCTTTCTTT | CASSERTQNTEAFF
TRBJ2-1 | few | TRBV7-6 | . | TGTGCCAGCAGCTTAGGCGGGACCTCCTACAATGAGCAGTTCTTC | CASSLGGTSYNEQFF
TRBJ1-1 | . | TRBV20-1 | . | TGCAGTGCTCTCCCCGGAGGTCCGTCCACTGAAGCTTTCTTT | CSALPGGPSTEAFF
TRBJ2-7 | . | TRBV3-1 | TRBD1 | TGTGCCAGCAGCCCGACGGGACAGGGCTTAAGCTCCTACGAGCAGTACTTC | CASSPTGQGLSSYEQYF
TRBJ2-3 | . | TRBV5-4 | . | TGTGCCAGCAGCACACCGGGACTCTCTAGCACAGATACGCAGTATTTT | CASSTPGLSSTDTQYF
TRBJ2-1 | . | TRBV4-1 | TRBD2 | TGCGCCAGCCGCTCGCCCGGGGGGGCCCATGAGCAGTTCTTC | CASRSPGGAHEQFF
TRBJ2-1 | . | TRBV29-1 | TRBD1 | TGCAGCGTTGAAGGGGGAGGGGGACCGGGACAGGGCCACAATGAGCAGTTCTTC | CSVEGGGGPGQGHNEQFF
TRBJ1-5 | once | TRBV7-9 | . | TGTGCCAGCAGCTTATCATCAGGACCACCACTAGCGCCCCAGCATTTT | CASSLSSGPPLAPQHF
TRBJ1-2 | . | TRBV7-2 | . | TGTGCCAGCAGCTTAGGTCTGGGTGGCTACACCTTC | CASSLGLGGYTF
TRBJ2-5 | . | TRBV12-3/TRBV12-4 | . | TGTGCCAGCAGTCGGACATATCAAGAGACCCAGTACTTC | CASSRTYQETQYF
TRBJ1-2 | . | TRBV6-1 | . | TGTGCCAGCAGTGAAGCGCTTTGGCTCAGCTATGGCTACACCTTC | CASSEALWLSYGYTF
TRBJ2-1 | . | TRBV18 | TRBD1 | TGTGCCAGCTCACCATTAACGGGACAGGGGTACAATGAGCAGTTCTTC | CASSPLTGQGYNEQFF
TRBJ2-3 | . | TRBV2 | TRBD2 | TGTGCCAGCACGGCGGGGGGAAGCACAGATACGCAGTATTTT | CASTAGGSTDTQYF
TRBJ1-3 | . | TRBV28 | TRBD1 | TGTGCCAGCAGAAGGAGACGGGACAGGGGGGCTGGAAACACCATATATTTT | CASRRRRDRGAGNTIYF